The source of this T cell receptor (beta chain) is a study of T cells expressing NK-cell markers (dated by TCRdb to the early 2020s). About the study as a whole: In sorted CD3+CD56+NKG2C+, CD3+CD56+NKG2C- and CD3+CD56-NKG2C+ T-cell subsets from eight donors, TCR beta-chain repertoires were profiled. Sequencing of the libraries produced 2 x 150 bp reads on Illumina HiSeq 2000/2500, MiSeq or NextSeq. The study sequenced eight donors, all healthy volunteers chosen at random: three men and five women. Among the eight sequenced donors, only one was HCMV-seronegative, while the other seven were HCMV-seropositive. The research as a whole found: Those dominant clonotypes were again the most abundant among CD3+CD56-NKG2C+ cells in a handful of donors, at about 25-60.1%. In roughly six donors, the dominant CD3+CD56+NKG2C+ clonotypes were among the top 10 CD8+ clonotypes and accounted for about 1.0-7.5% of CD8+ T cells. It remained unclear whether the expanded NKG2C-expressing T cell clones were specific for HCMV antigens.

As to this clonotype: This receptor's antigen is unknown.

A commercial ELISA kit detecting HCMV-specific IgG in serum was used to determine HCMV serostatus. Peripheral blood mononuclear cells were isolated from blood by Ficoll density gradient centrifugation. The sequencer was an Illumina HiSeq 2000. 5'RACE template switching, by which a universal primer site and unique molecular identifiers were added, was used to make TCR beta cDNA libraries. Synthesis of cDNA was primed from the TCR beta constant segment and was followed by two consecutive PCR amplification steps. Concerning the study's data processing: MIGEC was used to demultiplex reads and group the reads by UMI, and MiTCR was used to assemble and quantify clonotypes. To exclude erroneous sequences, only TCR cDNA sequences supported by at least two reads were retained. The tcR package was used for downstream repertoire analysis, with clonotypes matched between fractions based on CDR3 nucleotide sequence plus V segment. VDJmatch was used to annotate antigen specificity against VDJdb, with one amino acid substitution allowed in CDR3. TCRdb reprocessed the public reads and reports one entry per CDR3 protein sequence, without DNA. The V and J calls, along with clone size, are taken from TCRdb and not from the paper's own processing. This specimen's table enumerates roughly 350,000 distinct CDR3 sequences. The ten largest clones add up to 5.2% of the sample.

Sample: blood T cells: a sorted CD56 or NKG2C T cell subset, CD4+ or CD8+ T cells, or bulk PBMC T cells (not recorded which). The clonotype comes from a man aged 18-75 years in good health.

The CDR3 protein is CASSIGPNTGELFF. Recombination linked TRBV19 to TRBJ2-2. The CDR1 and CDR2 encoded by the germline V gene (reference sequence) are LNHDA and SQIVND. The CDR3 spans 14 residues, from the cysteine through the phenylalanine. The entry carries no DNA sequence.